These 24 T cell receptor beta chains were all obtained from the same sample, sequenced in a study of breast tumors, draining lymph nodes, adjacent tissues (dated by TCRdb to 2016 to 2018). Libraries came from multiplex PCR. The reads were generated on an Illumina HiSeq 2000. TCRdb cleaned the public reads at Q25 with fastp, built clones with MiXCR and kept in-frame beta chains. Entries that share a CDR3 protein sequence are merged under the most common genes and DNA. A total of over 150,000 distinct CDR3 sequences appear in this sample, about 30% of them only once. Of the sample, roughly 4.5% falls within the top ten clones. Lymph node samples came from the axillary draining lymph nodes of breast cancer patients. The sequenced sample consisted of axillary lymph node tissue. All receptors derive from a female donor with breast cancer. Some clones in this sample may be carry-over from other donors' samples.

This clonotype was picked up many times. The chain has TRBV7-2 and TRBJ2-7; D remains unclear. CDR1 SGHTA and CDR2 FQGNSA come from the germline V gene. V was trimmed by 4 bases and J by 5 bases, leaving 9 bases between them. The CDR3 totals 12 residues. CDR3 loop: CASSWRGNEQYF. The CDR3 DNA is TGTGCCAGCAGCTGGCGCGGCAACGAGCAGTACTTC.

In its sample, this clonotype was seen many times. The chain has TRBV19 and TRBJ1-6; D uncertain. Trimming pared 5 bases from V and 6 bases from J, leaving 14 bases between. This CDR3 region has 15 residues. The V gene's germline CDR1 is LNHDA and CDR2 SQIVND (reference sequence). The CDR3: CASSATGPSNSPLHF. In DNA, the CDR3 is TGTGCCAGTAGTGCTACCGGGCCCAGTAATTCACCCCTCCACTTT.

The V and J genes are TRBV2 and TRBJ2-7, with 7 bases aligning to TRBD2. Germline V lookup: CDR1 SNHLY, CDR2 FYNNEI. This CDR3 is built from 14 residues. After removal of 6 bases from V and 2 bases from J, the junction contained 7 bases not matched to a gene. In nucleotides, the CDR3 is TGTGCCAGCAGGAGCGGGGAGAGTACCTACGAGCAGTACTTC. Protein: CASRSGESTYEQYF.

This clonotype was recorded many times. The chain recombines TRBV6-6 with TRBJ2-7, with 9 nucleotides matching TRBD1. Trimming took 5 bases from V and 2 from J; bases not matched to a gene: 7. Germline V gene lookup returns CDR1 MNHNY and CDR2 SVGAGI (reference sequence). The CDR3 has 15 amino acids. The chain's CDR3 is CASSRPGQGPYEQYF. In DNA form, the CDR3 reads TGTGCCAGCAGTCGGCCGGGACAGGGACCCTACGAGCAGTACTTC.

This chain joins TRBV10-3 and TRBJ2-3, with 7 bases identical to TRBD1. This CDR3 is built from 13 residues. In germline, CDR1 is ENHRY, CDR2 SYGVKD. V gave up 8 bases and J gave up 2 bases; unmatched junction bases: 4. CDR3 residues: CAILEGATDTQYF. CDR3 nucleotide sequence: TGTGCCATCTTAGAGGGGGCCACAGATACGCAGTATTTT.

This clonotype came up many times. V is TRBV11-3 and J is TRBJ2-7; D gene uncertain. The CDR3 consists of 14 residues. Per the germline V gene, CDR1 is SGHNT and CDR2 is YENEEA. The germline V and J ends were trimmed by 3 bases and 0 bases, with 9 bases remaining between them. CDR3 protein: CASSFGRSSYEQYF. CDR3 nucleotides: TGTGCCAGCAGCTTCGGGCGGAGCTCCTACGAGCAGTACTTC.

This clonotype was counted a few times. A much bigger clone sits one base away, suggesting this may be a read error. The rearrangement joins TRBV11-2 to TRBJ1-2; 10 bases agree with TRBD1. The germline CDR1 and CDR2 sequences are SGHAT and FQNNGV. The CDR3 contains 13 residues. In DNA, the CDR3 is TGTGCCGGCAGGGGACAGGGGAACTATGGCTACACCTTC. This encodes CAGRGQGNYGYTF.

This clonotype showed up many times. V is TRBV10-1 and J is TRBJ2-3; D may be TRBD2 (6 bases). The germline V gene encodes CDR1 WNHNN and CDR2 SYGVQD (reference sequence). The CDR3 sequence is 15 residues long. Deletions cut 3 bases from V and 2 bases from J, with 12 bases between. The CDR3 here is CASSEGGDTTDTQYF. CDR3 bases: TGCGCCAGCAGTGAAGGCGGGGATACCACAGATACGCAGTATTTT.

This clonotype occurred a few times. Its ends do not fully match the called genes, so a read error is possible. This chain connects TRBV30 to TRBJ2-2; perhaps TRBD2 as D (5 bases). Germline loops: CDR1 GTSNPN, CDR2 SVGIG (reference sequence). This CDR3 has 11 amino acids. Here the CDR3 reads CAWSRARGAVF. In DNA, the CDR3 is TGTGCCTGGAGTAGGGCCCGGGGAGCTGTTTTT.

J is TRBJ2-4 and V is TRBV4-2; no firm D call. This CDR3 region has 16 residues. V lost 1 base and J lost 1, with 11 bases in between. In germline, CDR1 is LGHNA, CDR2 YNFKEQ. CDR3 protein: CASSQALGLAKNIQYF. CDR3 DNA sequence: TGTGCCAGCAGCCAAGCCTTAGGTTTGGCCAAAAACATTCAGTACTTC.

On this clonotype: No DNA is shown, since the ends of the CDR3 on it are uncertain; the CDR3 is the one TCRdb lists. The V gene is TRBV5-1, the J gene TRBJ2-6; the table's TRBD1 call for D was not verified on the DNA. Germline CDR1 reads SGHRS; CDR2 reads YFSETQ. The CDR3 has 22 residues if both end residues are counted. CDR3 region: CASSLAVGQGYEQYFGANVLTF.

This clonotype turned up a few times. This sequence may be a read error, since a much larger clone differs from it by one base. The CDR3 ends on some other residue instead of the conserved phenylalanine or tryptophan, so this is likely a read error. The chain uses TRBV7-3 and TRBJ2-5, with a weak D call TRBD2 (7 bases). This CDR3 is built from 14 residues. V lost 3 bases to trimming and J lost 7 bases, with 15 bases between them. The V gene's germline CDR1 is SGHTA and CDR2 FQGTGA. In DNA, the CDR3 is TGTGCCAGCAGCTTGGGGGGGGCGGTAGGGACCCAGTACCTC. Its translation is CASSLGGAVGTQYL.

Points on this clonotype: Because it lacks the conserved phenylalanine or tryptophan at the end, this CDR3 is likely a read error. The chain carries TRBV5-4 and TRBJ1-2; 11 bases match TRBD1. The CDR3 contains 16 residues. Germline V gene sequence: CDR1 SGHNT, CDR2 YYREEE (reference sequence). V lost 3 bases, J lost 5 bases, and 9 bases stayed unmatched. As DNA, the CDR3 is TGTGCCAGCAGCTCGGGACAGGGGGACAGCCTATATGGCTACACCTCC. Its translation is CASSSGQGDSLYGYTS.

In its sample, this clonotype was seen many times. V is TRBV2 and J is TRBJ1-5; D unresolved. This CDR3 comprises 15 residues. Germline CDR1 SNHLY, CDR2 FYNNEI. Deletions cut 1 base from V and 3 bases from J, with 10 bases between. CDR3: CASSEVWGYNQPQHF. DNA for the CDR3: TGTGCCAGCAGTGAAGTGTGGGGTTACAATCAGCCCCAGCATTTT.

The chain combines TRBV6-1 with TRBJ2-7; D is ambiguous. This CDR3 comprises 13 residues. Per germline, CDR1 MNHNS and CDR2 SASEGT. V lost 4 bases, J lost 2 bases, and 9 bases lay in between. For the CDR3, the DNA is TGTGCCAGCAGTGGGACCCCTACCTACGAGCAGTACTTC. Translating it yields CASSGTPTYEQYF.

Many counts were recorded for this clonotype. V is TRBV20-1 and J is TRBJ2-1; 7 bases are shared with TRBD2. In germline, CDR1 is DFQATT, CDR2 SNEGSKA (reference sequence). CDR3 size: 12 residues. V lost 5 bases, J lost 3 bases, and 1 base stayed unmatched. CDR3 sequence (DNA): TGCAGTGCTCGGGACTACTACAATGAGCAGTTCTTC. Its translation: CSARDYYNEQFF.

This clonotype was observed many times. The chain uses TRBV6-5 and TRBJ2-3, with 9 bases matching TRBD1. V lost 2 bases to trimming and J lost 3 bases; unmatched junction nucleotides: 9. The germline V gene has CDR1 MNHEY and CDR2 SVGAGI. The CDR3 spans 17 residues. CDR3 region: CASSYPTQGAETDTQYF. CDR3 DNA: TGTGCCAGCAGTTACCCGACACAGGGGGCTGAGACAGATACGCAGTATTTT.

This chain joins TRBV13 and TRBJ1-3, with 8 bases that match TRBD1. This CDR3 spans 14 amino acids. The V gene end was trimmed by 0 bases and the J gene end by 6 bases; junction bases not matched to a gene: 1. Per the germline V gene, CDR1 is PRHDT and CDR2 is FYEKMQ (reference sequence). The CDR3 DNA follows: TGTGCCAGCAGCTTAGGGACAGGGGTAAACACCATATATTTT. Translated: CASSLGTGVNTIYF.

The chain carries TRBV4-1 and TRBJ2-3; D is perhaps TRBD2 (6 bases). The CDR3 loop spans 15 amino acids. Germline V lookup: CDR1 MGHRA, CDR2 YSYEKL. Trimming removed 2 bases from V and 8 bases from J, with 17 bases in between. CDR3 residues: CASSQRGGGPGTQYF. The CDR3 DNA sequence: TGCGCCAGCAGCCAACGGGGAGGTGGTCCAGGTACGCAGTATTTT.

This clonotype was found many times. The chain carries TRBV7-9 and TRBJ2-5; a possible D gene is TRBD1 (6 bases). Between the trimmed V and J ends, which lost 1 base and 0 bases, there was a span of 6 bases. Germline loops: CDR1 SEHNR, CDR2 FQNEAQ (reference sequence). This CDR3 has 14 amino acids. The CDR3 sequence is CASSLDRDQETQYF. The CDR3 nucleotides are TGTGCCAGCAGCTTAGACAGGGACCAAGAGACCCAGTACTTC.

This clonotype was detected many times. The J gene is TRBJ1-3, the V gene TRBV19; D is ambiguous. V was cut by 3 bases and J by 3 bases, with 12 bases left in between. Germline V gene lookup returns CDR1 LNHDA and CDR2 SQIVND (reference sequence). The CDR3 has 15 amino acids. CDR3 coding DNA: TGTGCCAGTAGTATTGTCCAACGTCGTGGAAACACCATATATTTT. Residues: CASSIVQRRGNTIYF.

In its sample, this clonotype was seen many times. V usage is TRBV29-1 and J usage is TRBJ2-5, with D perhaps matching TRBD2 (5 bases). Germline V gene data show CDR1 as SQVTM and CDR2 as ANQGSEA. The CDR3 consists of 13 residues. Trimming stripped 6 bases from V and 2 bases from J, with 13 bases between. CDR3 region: CSVESDLQETQYF. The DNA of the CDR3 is TGCAGCGTCGAATCGGACTTGCAAGAGACCCAGTACTTC.

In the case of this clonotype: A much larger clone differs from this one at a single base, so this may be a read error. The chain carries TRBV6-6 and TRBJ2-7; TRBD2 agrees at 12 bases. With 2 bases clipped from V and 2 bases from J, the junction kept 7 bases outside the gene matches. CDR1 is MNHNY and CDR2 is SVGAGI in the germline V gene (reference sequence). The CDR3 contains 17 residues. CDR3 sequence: CASSYAGTSGLPYEQYF. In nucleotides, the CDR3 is TGTGCCAGCAGTTACGCCGGGACTAGCGGGCTCCCCTACGAGCAGTACTTC.

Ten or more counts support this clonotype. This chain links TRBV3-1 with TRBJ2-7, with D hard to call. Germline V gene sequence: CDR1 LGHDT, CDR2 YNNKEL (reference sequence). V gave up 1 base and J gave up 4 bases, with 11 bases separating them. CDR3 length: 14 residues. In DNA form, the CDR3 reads TGTGCCAGCAGCCAAGGGTCTAGGGATTACGAGCAGTACTTC. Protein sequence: CASSQGSRDYEQYF.